These 30 T cell receptor beta chains share one sample of origin, sequenced in a study of blood T cell repertoires in COVID-19. Repertoires were generated with immunoSEQ multiplex PCR, while TCRdb's copy carries only in-frame clones and drops some. The sample has 250,000 or so clones; 65% to 90% are singletons. The sample was peripheral blood. These receptors were obtained from a man aged 35 to 55 who had recovered from COVID-19.

This clone showed up just a few times. This chain connects TRBV9 to TRBJ1-1; D is undetermined. The length of the CDR3 is 12 residues. Germline lookup yields CDR1 SGDLS and CDR2 YYNGEE. V was cut by 7 bases and J by 4 bases, with 11 bases left in between. The CDR3 protein is CASSNAGTEAFF. The CDR3 DNA follows: TGTGCCAGCTCTAATGCGGGCACTGAAGCTTTCTTT.

J is TRBJ2-3 and V is TRBV5-1; perhaps TRBD2 as D (6 bases). The CDR3 is 15 amino acids. CDR1 and CDR2 from the germline V gene are SGHRS and YFSETQ. The V gene lost 4 bases and the J gene lost 3 bases, with 15 bases spanning the gap. The CDR3 DNA follows: TGCGCCAGCAGCCCAACTGGGGCGGGGACAGATACGCAGTATTTT. The encoded protein is CASSPTGAGTDTQYF.

V and J are TRBV11-3 and TRBJ2-7; possibly TRBD2 for D (6 bases). Trimming left V 4 bases short and J 3 bases short, with 16 bases between. The CDR3 is made up of 15 amino acids. The germline V gene encodes CDR1 SGHNT and CDR2 YENEEA. The CDR3 bases are TGTGCCAGCAGCTCAGGGACTGGGGTTGGCTACGAGCAGTACTTC. Its protein product is CASSSGTGVGYEQYF.

This clone was detected only a few times. The chain combines TRBV5-6 with TRBJ2-5; D is possibly TRBD1 (5 bases). CDR3 length: 13 amino acids. V was trimmed by 3 bases and J by 1 base, leaving 7 bases between them. In germline, CDR1 is SGHDT, CDR2 YYEEEE. The CDR3: CASSYQGQETQYF. The CDR3 DNA reads TGTGCCAGCAGCTATCAGGGCCAAGAGACCCAGTACTTC.

This clone is deemed medium-sized (0.01 to 0.1%). The genes are TRBV7-2 and TRBJ1-1, with D possibly being TRBD1 (5 bases). CDR3 length equals 16 residues. V shed 0 bases and J shed 1 base, with 12 bases lying between them. Germline CDR1 SGHTA, CDR2 FQGNSA. The CDR3 bases are TGTGCCAGCAGCTTAGCACGGTCGGGGGGGAACACTGAAGCTTTCTTT. This codes for CASSLARSGGNTEAFF.

V gene TRBV5-1 combines with J gene TRBJ2-7; tentative D call: TRBD1 (5 bases). This CDR3 comprises 13 residues. Trimming took 0 bases from V and 7 from J, leaving 11 bases between them. The germline V gene encodes CDR1 SGHRS and CDR2 YFSETQ. CDR3 nucleotides: TGCGCCAGCAGCTTGGTTATAGGGGAAGAGCAGTACTTC. This codes for CASSLVIGEEQYF.

CDR3 nucleotide sequence: TGTGCCATCAGTGATCCCGGGACAGGGGGGACTGAAGCTTTCTTT. This codes for CAISDPGTGGTEAFF. The chain employs TRBV10-3 and TRBJ1-1, with TRBD1 identical over 11 bases. CDR3 length: 15 amino acids. V shed 3 bases and J 5 bases; nucleotides not matched to a gene: 5. Germline V lookup: CDR1 ENHRY, CDR2 SYGVKD.

This chain links TRBV11-2 with TRBJ2-2; D is possibly TRBD1 (5 bases). CDR3 length: 16 residues. V dropped 2 bases and J dropped 1 base, with 11 bases sitting between them. Germline CDR1 SGHAT, CDR2 FQNNGV. The DNA for the CDR3 is TGTGCCAGCAGCTTAACTTTCACAGGGAACACCGGGGAGCTGTTTTTT. It yields the protein CASSLTFTGNTGELFF.

The V call is TRBV19, the J call TRBJ2-7; 11 bases are a match to TRBD1. The trim removed 3 bases at V and 2 bases at J, leaving 9 bases unmatched. Per the germline V gene, CDR1 is LNHDA and CDR2 is SQIVND (reference sequence). The CDR3 runs to 17 residues. CDR3 in DNA: TGTGCCAGTAGTATCTTCGATGGACAGGGGGCCCCCTACGAGCAGTACTTC. Translating gives CASSIFDGQGAPYEQYF. Variable domain in full (rest from reference TRBV19 and TRBJ2-7): DGGITQSPKYLFRKEGQNVTLSCEQNLNHDAMYWYRQDPGQGLRLIYYSQIVNDFQKGDIAEGYSVSREKKESFPLTVTSAQKNPTAFYLCASSIFDGQGAPYEQYFGPGTRLTVT.

The chain has TRBV9 and TRBJ2-7, with TRBD1 matching over 9 bases. The CDR3 is 13 amino acids. Germline trimming cut 2 bases from V and 6 bases from J; bases unmatched to any gene: 3. The V gene's germline CDR1 is SGDLS and CDR2 YYNGEE. CDR3 residues: CASSVDRGTEQYF. Written as DNA, the CDR3 is TGTGCCAGCAGCGTGGACAGGGGAACCGAGCAGTACTTC.

The V gene is TRBV5-5, the J gene TRBJ2-3; D possibly corresponds to TRBD1 (5 bases). The V end was cut by 8 bases, the J end by 2 bases, with 18 bases between. The germline CDR1 and CDR2 sequences are SGHKS and YYEKEE (reference sequence). The CDR3 extends over 15 amino acids. The CDR3 DNA reads as TGTGCCAGTAACAGTCTCGACAGAGCCACAGATACGCAGTATTTT. Its translation is CASNSLDRATDTQYF. The full variable domain, completed using reference TRBV5-5 and TRBJ2-3, is DAGVTQSPTHLIKTRGQQVTLRCSPISGHKSVSWYQQVLGQGPQFIFQYYEKEERGRGNFPDRFSARQFPNYSSELNVNALLLGDSALYLCASNSLDRATDTQYFGPGTRLTVL.

The rearrangement joins TRBV7-8 to TRBJ2-7, with no clear D. The CDR3 covers 11 residues. Germline CDR1 and CDR2: SGHVS and FQNEAQ. The germline V and J ends were trimmed by 5 bases and 6 bases, with 8 bases remaining between them. In DNA, the CDR3 is TGTGCCAGCAGCCCTGGGCGCGAGCAGTACTTC. Residues: CASSPGREQYF.

This rearrangement joins TRBV11-3 to TRBJ1-1; D might be TRBD1 (6 bases). Deletions cut 3 bases from V and 1 base from J, with 9 bases between. The CDR3 is 14 residues long. CDR1 and CDR2 (germline): SGHNT, YENEEA. The CDR3 sequence is CASSLTGANTEAFF. Written as DNA, the CDR3 is TGTGCCAGCAGCTTGACAGGTGCGAACACTGAAGCTTTCTTT. Full variable domain (rest looked up from reference TRBV11-3 and TRBJ1-1): EAGVVQSPRYKIIEKKQPVAFWCNPISGHNTLYWYLQNLGQGPELLIRYENEEAVDDSQLPKDRFSAERLKGVDSTLKIQPAELGDSAVYLCASSLTGANTEAFFGQGTRLTVV.

V usage is TRBV29-1 and J usage is TRBJ2-1, with TRBD2 as a possible D gene (6 bases). The V gene's germline CDR1 is SQVTM and CDR2 ANQGSEA. CDR3 size: 13 residues. Trimming took 8 bases from V and 4 from J, leaving 15 bases between them. The CDR3 loop is CSSRLAVYNEQFF. The DNA of the CDR3 is TGCAGCTCCCGGTTAGCGGTTTACAATGAGCAGTTCTTC.

The gene calls are TRBV6-5 and TRBJ2-7; D uncertain. The ends were cut back, 5 bases at V and 3 bases at J, with 11 bases in the middle. The CDR3 sequence is 13 residues long. Germline CDR1 MNHEY, CDR2 SVGAGI. The CDR3 region is CASSRSSYYEQYF. The CDR3 DNA reads as TGTGCCAGCAGTCGCTCCAGTTACTACGAGCAGTACTTC.

This chain uses TRBV30 with TRBJ2-3; the D gene is possibly TRBD2 (6 bases). The V gene lost 0 bases and the J gene lost 1 base, with 8 bases spanning the gap. The CDR3 is made up of 14 amino acids. CDR1 and CDR2 from the germline V gene are GTSNPN and SVGIG (reference sequence). The CDR3 is CAWSVTGGTDTQYF. CDR3 sequence (DNA): TGTGCCTGGAGTGTCACGGGGGGCACAGATACGCAGTATTTT.

This chain uses TRBV5-1 with TRBJ2-1, with 9 bases that match TRBD2. From germline, CDR1 is SGHRS and CDR2 YFSETQ. The CDR3 is 15 residues long. V trimming: 0 bases; J trimming: 13 bases; junction bases outside the gene matches: 11. This CDR3 reads CASSLADGGRAEQFF. As DNA, the CDR3 is TGCGCCAGCAGCTTGGCCGACGGCGGGAGGGCCGAACAGTTCTTC.

CDR3 region: CASTSTGPSKQYF. The CDR3 DNA reads as TGTGCCAGCACGAGTACAGGGCCCTCCAAGCAGTACTTC. The rearrangement links TRBV2 to TRBJ2-7; TRBD1 might be the D (6 bases). Germline CDR1 is SNHLY and CDR2 is FYNNEI. The CDR3 has 13 amino acids. Trimming cost V 7 bases and J 8 bases, with 18 bases left between them. The full variable domain, in which reference TRBV2 and TRBJ2-7 provide the parts outside the CDR3, is EPEVTQTPSHQVTQMGQEVILRCVPISNHLYFYWYRQILGQKVEFLVSFYNNEISEKSEIFDDQFSVERPDGSNFTLKIRSTKLEDSAMYFCASTSTGPSKQYFGPGTRLTVT.

Remarks on this clone: Other DNA sequences within the sample encode an identical CDR3. This sequence joins TRBV30 and TRBJ1-2, with unresolved D. The CDR3 is made up of 11 amino acids. Germline CDR1 and CDR2: GTSNPN and SVGIG (reference sequence). Trimming shortened V by 3 bases and J by 2 bases, and 4 bases separated the two germline ends. CDR3 DNA: TGTGCCTGGAGCTTAAACTATGGCTACACCTTC. Its translation is CAWSLNYGYTF.

This rearrangement joins TRBV2 to TRBJ2-3; 10 bases line up with TRBD2. Trimming took 4 bases from V and 1 from J; bases not matched to a gene: 11. Germline values: CDR1 SNHLY, CDR2 FYNNEI. The CDR3 has 18 amino acids. The CDR3 DNA reads as TGTGCCAGCAGTGTCTTACCCGGGACTAGCGACCGCACAGATACGCAGTATTTT. This gives the protein CASSVLPGTSDRTDTQYF.

J is TRBJ2-7 and V is TRBV11-2; 12 bases are shared with TRBD2. Germline-derived CDR1 and CDR2 are SGHAT and FQNNGV. CDR3 length: 17 residues. Losses at the gene ends were 4 bases for V and 2 bases for J; bases not matched to a gene: 9. The CDR3 here is CASSSAPRTSGTYEQYF. The CDR3, as DNA: TGTGCCAGCAGCTCCGCACCGAGGACTAGCGGGACCTACGAGCAGTACTTC. The entire variable domain, with the rest obtained from reference TRBV11-2 and TRBJ2-7, is as follows: EAGVAQSPRYKIIEKRQSVAFWCNPISGHATLYWYQQILGQGPKLLIQFQNNGVVDDSQLPKDRFSAERLKGVDSTLKIQPAKLEDSAVYLCASSSAPRTSGTYEQYFGPGTRLTVT.

The V and J genes are TRBV7-2 and TRBJ2-1; perhaps TRBD2 as D (6 bases). V was shortened by 8 bases and J by 1 base, with 12 bases between the two germline ends. This CDR3 comprises 14 residues. The germline V gene has CDR1 SGHTA and CDR2 FQGNSA. The CDR3 DNA reads as TGTGCCAGCGCGGGGTTTGGGTCCTACAATGAGCAGTTCTTC. Protein sequence: CASAGFGSYNEQFF.

Comment on this clone: The same CDR3 also results from other DNA sequences found in this sample. This sequence joins TRBV5-1 and TRBJ2-5, with D perhaps TRBD1 (6 bases). The CDR3 is 13 amino acids. The V end lost 1 base, the J end lost 3 bases, and 7 bases lay between the germline ends. Germline loops: CDR1 SGHRS, CDR2 YFSETQ. CDR3 protein: CASSLPGEETQYF. Written as DNA, the CDR3 is TGCGCCAGCAGCTTGCCAGGGGAAGAGACCCAGTACTTC.

This clone occurred a few times. The V call is TRBV21-1, the J call TRBJ2-1; TRBD2 was called by the table and not checked on the DNA. TRBV21-1 is labeled a pseudogene. CDR3 length equals 17 residues. The CDR3 sequence is CASSNQRRLVLPNEQFF. The DNA for the CDR3 is TGTGCCAGCAGCAATCAACGCCGACTAGTTCTGCCCAATGAGCAGTTCTTC.

The chain joins TRBV6-6 to TRBJ1-2; 9 bases map to TRBD1. This CDR3 contains 13 residues. Per the germline V gene, CDR1 is MNHNY and CDR2 is SVGAGI (reference sequence). V lost 6 bases to trimming and J lost 8 bases; unmatched junction nucleotides: 7. CDR3 sequence: CASRPTGGRGYTF. CDR3 DNA sequence: TGTGCCAGCAGACCGACAGGGGGACGAGGCTACACCTTC.

The chain recombines TRBV7-2 with TRBJ2-3; TRBD2 agrees at 12 bases. The CDR3 consists of 15 residues. J gave up 3 bases and V 10 bases, and 8 bases lay outside the gene matches. The germline V gene encodes CDR1 SGHTA and CDR2 FQGNSA. CDR3 amino acids: CATGLAGGNTDTQYF. The CDR3 DNA reads as TGTGCCACCGGGCTAGCGGGAGGGAATACAGATACGCAGTATTTT.

This clone was seen more than once but under ten times. The chain has TRBV4-1 and TRBJ1-2; perhaps TRBD1 as D (5 bases). Trimming cost V 3 bases and J 7 bases, with 21 bases left between them. Germline CDR1 is MGHRA and CDR2 is YSYEKL. This CDR3 comprises 16 residues. CDR3 bases: TGCGCCAGCAGCCAGAGAATGACGCTCCAGGGAGGTGGCTACACCTTC. Its protein product is CASSQRMTLQGGGYTF.

This clone was counted a few times. The V gene is TRBV5-5, the J gene TRBJ2-4, with 7 bases fitting TRBD2. CDR1 SGHKS and CDR2 YYEKEE come from the germline V gene (reference sequence). The V segment lost 4 bases and the J segment 8 bases; nucleotides outside the gene matches: 12. The CDR3 loop spans 15 amino acids. The DNA of the CDR3 is TGTGCCAGCAGCCCCCCGGGCGGGAGCGGAGACATTCAGTACTTC. It encodes CASSPPGGSGDIQYF.

The chain uses TRBV5-1 and TRBJ2-3, with 7 bases identical to TRBD2. Germline values: CDR1 SGHRS, CDR2 YFSETQ. The V segment lost 0 bases and the J segment 6 bases; nucleotides outside the gene matches: 7. This CDR3 is built from 15 residues. DNA for the CDR3: TGCGCCAGCAGCTTGGGAGCGGGGTTGTGGGATACGCAGTATTTT. This codes for CASSLGAGLWDTQYF.

The chain has TRBV6-5 and TRBJ1-1; the match to TRBD1 covers 7 bases. The CDR3 contains 14 residues. CDR1 is MNHEY, CDR2 SVGAGI, per germline. After removal of 6 bases from V and 4 bases from J, the junction contained 8 bases not matched to a gene. CDR3 protein: CASRTTGVITEAFF. The DNA for the CDR3 is TGTGCCAGCAGGACCACAGGGGTCATCACTGAAGCTTTCTTT.